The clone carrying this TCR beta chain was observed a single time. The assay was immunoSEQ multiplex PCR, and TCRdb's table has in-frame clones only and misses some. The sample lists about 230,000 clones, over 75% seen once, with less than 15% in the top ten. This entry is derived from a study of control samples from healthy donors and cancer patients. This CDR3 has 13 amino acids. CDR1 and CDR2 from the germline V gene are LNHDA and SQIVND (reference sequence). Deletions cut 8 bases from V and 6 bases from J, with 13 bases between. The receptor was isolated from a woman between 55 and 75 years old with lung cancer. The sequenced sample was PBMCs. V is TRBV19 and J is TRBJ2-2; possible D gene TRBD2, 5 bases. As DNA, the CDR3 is TGTGCCAGTTTACGGGAATGGGCCGGGGAGCTGTTTTTT. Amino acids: CASLREWAGELFF.